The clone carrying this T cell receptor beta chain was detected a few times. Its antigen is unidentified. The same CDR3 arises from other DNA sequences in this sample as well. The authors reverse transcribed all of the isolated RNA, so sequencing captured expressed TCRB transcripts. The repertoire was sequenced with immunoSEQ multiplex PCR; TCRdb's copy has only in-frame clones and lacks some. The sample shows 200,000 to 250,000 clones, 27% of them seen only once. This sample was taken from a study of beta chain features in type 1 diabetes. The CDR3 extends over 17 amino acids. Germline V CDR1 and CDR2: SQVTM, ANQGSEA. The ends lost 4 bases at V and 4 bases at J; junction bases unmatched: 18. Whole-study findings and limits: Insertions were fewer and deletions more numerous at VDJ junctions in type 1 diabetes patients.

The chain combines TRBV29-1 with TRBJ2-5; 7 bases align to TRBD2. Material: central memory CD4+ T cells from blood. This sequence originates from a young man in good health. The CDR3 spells CSVGGRRGEGPGETQYF. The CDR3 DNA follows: TGCAGCGTTGGAGGGAGACGAGGGGAGGGCCCGGGAGAGACCCAGTACTTC.